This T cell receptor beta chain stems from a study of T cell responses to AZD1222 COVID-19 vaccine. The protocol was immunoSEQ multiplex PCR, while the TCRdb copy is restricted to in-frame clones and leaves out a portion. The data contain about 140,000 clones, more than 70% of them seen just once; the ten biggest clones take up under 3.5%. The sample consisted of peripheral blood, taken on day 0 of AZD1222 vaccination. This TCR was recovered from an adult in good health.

The chain's CDR3 is CASSLRTSSKYNEQFF. The CDR3, as DNA: TGTGCCAGCAGCTTGAGGACTAGCTCCAAGTACAATGAGCAGTTCTTC. The chain recombines TRBV5-8 with TRBJ2-1, with 8 bases fitting TRBD2. This CDR3 spans 16 amino acids. Germline CDR1 reads SGHTS; CDR2 reads YDEGEE. V gave up 1 base and J gave up 4 bases; unmatched junction bases: 7.